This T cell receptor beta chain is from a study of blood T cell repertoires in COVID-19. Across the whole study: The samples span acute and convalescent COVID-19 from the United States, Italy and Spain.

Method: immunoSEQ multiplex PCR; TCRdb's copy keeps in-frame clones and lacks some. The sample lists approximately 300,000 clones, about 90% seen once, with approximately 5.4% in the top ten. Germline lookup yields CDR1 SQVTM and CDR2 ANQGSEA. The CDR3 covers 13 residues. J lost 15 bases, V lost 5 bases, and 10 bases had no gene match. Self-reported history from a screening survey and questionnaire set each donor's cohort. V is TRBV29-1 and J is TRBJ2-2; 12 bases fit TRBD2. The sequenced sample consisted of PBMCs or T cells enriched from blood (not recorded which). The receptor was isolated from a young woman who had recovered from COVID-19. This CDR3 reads CSVTRTSGDLMFF. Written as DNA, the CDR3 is TGCAGCGTTACCCGGACTAGCGGGGACTTGATGTTTTTT.